This T cell receptor beta chain was sequenced for a study of blood T cell repertoires in COVID-19. Per germline, CDR1 MNHEY and CDR2 SVGEGT. The V end lost 5 bases, the J end lost 0 bases, and 15 bases lay between the germline ends. The CDR3 extends over 16 amino acids. Assay used: immunoSEQ multiplex PCR; TCRdb lists only in-frame clones, some missing. The profile shows around 300,000 clones, 88% of them singletons. The V call is TRBV6-2 or TRBV6-3, the J call TRBJ2-3; D possibly corresponds to TRBD2 (6 bases). This receptor was obtained from a woman aged 45-65 years with active or convalescent COVID-19. Sequenced sample: peripheral blood. The CDR3 DNA follows: TGTGCCAGCAGTAACGGGGTAGCGGCTAGCACAGATACGCAGTATTTT. It encodes CASSNGVAASTDTQYF.